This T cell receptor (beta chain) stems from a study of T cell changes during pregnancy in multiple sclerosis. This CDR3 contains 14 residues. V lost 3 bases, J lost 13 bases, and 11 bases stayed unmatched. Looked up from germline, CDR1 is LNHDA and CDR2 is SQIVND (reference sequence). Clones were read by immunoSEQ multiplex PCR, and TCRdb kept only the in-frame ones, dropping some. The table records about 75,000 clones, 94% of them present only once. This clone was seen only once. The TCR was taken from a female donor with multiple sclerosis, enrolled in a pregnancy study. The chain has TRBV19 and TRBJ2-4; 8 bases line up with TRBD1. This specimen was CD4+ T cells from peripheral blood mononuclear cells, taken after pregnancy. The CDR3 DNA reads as TGTGCCAGTAGTATCGGGTCACGACAGGGGCTACAGTACTTC. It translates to CASSIGSRQGLQYF.